What follows are 17 T cell receptor beta chains derived from one specimen sequenced in a study of beta chain features in type 1 diabetes. Expressed TCRB transcripts were sequenced after all isolated RNA was converted to cDNA. Repertoires were generated with immunoSEQ multiplex PCR, while TCRdb's copy carries only in-frame clones and drops some. The sample has 970,000 or so clones, around a sixth seen once. Sequenced: naive CD4+ T cells from blood. The source is a woman younger than 35 in good health.

This clone was observed a handful of times. The chain links TRBV19 to TRBJ2-7, with 8 bases aligning to TRBD1. V trimming: 6 bases; J trimming: 1 base; junction bases outside the gene matches: 8. Looked up from germline, CDR1 is LNHDA and CDR2 is SQIVND (reference sequence). The CDR3 is made up of 15 amino acids. The CDR3 sequence: CASRPEDRASYEQYF. The CDR3 DNA reads TGTGCCAGTAGACCTGAGGACAGGGCATCCTACGAGCAGTACTTC.

This clone appeared a few times. CDR3 residues: CASSLAGVDYNEQFF. The CDR3 DNA reads as TGTGCCAGCAGCTTAGCCGGAGTCGATTACAATGAGCAGTTCTTC. V is TRBV7-2 and J is TRBJ2-1; D is ambiguous. V gave up 0 bases and J gave up 4 bases, with 10 bases separating them. Per germline, CDR1 SGHTA and CDR2 FQGNSA. The CDR3 extends over 15 amino acids.

This clone occurred a few times. The chain is built from TRBV28 and TRBJ2-1; 10 bases fit TRBD1. The CDR3 is 15 residues long. CDR1 and CDR2 (germline): MDHEN, SYDVKM. J lost 6 bases, V lost 3 bases, and 5 bases had no gene match. The CDR3, as DNA: TGTGCCAGCAGTTTGGGGGACAGGGGAGGCAATGAGCAGTTCTTC. Translated, it gives CASSLGDRGGNEQFF.

V usage is TRBV7-2 and J usage is TRBJ2-7, with D hard to call. Between the trimmed V and J ends, which lost 0 bases and 5 bases, there was a span of 8 bases. The CDR3 covers 13 residues. The V gene's germline CDR1 is SGHTA and CDR2 FQGNSA. The CDR3 sequence: CASSLASYHEQYF. In DNA, the CDR3 is TGTGCCAGCAGCTTAGCCTCTTACCACGAGCAGTACTTC. Variable domain in full (rest from reference TRBV7-2 and TRBJ2-7): GAGVSQSPSNKVTEKGKDVELRCDPISGHTALYWYRQSLGQGLEFLIYFQGNSAPDKSGLPSDRFSAERTGGSVSTLTIQRTQQEDSAVYLCASSLASYHEQYFGPGTRLTVT.

A few counts support this clone. The chain couples TRBV28 to TRBJ1-1; D not resolved. V gave up 7 bases and J gave up 3 bases, with 12 bases separating them. The CDR3 runs 13 residues. Germline CDR1 is MDHEN and CDR2 is SYDVKM. The CDR3 DNA is TGTGCCAGCAACCTTGACCCCTACACTGAAGCTTTCTTT. This gives the protein CASNLDPYTEAFF. The entire variable domain, with the rest obtained from reference TRBV28 and TRBJ1-1, is as follows: DVKVTQSSRYLVKRTGEKVFLECVQDMDHENMFWYRQDPGLGLRLIYFSYDVKMKEKGDIPEGYSVSREKKERFSLILESASTNQTSMYLCASNLDPYTEAFFGQGTRLTVV.

The chain is built from TRBV7-2 and TRBJ2-1; D might be TRBD2 (5 bases). V gave up 4 bases and J gave up 3 bases, with 13 bases separating them. Per the germline V gene, CDR1 is SGHTA and CDR2 is FQGNSA. This CDR3 is 15 amino acids long. The CDR3: CASSSGIHSYNEQFF. CDR3 nucleotide sequence: TGTGCCAGCAGCTCCGGGATACACAGCTACAATGAGCAGTTCTTC.

This clone was observed a handful of times. This chain joins TRBV15 and TRBJ1-5, with D uncertain. V was pared by 3 bases and J by 8 bases, with 20 bases between. Germline assignment: CDR1 LNHNV and CDR2 YYDKDF (reference sequence). The CDR3 is 16 residues long. CDR3 in amino acids: CATSRAGWGGHEPQHF. The CDR3, as DNA: TGTGCCACCAGCAGGGCCGGGTGGGGAGGGCATGAGCCCCAGCATTTT.

The rearrangement joins TRBV6-5 to TRBJ2-2; tentative D call: TRBD2 (6 bases). V lost 0 bases and J lost 3, with 11 bases in between. Germline lookup yields CDR1 MNHEY and CDR2 SVGAGI. CDR3 length: 16 residues. CDR3 nucleotide sequence: TGTGCCAGCAGTTACTCGGAGGGTTGGGACACCGGGGAGCTGTTTTTT. It codes for CASSYSEGWDTGELFF.

In this sample, this clone turned up a few times. This chain links TRBV19 with TRBJ2-7; 7 bases line up with TRBD1. J lost 7 bases, V lost 5 bases, and 8 bases had no gene match. In germline, CDR1 is LNHDA, CDR2 SQIVND (reference sequence). This CDR3 has 13 amino acids. The CDR3 bases are TGTGCCAGTAGTTCAAGACAGGGTCAAGAGCAGTACTTC. Translation: CASSSRQGQEQYF.

The chain recombines TRBV5-1 with TRBJ2-1, with D possibly being TRBD2 (5 bases). Germline V gene sequence: CDR1 SGHRS, CDR2 YFSETQ. This CDR3 contains 14 residues. Trimming removed 2 bases from V and 10 bases from J, with 16 bases in between. This chain's CDR3 is CASSFPRGEDEQFF. CDR3 sequence (DNA): TGCGCCAGCAGCTTCCCCCGGGGTGAAGACGAGCAGTTCTTC.

This sequence joins TRBV7-8 and TRBJ2-5; D gene unclear. The CDR3 extends over 12 amino acids. The ends were cut back, 1 base at V and 4 bases at J, with 4 bases in the middle. CDR1 and CDR2 from the germline V gene are SGHVS and FQNEAQ. CDR3 sequence: CASSLVTETQYF. CDR3 bases: TGTGCCAGCAGCTTAGTTACAGAGACCCAGTACTTC.

This chain connects TRBV13 to TRBJ2-1; 15 bases agree with TRBD2. The V gene's germline CDR1 is PRHDT and CDR2 FYEKMQ (reference sequence). The CDR3 loop spans 18 amino acids. The V and J ends lost 5 bases and 2 bases, in that order; junction bases with no gene match: 7. The DNA for the CDR3 is TGTGCCAGCAGCCCGGGACTAGCGGGAGGTTATCCCTACAATGAGCAGTTCTTC. It yields the protein CASSPGLAGGYPYNEQFF.

The J gene is TRBJ1-4, the V gene TRBV20-1, with D uncertain. V lost 4 bases and J 8 bases, leaving 8 bases between the germline ends. The CDR3 runs 11 residues. CDR1 DFQATT and CDR2 SNEGSKA come from the germline V gene (reference sequence). CDR3 bases: TGCAGTGCTAATAATGGGGAAAAACTGTTTTTT. It codes for CSANNGEKLFF.

This clone was seen only a few times. This rearrangement joins TRBV28 to TRBJ2-1, with D possibly matching TRBD2 (6 bases). Per germline, CDR1 MDHEN and CDR2 SYDVKM. Trimming took off 3 bases at V and 3 bases at J, with 15 bases between the two ends. The CDR3 spans 16 residues. The CDR3 is CASSFAGSGDYNEQFF. The CDR3 region has the DNA TGTGCCAGCAGTTTTGCCGGTAGCGGAGACTACAATGAGCAGTTCTTC.

The V and J genes are TRBV20-1 and TRBJ1-3; D unresolved. V lost 7 bases and J 0 bases, leaving 4 bases between the germline ends. This CDR3 spans 11 amino acids. Germline V gene data show CDR1 as DFQATT and CDR2 as SNEGSKA (reference sequence). CDR3 in amino acids: CSVHSGNTIYF. CDR3 nucleotide sequence: TGCAGTGTGCACTCTGGAAACACCATATATTTT.

There are a few counts of this clone. The CDR3 sequence is CASSYYYEQYF. Written as DNA, the CDR3 is TGTGCCAGCAGCTACTACTACGAGCAGTACTTC. The chain employs TRBV13 and TRBJ2-7; D call uncertain. CDR1 is PRHDT, CDR2 FYEKMQ, per germline (reference sequence). The CDR3 contains 11 residues. Trimming shortened V by 4 bases and J by 3 bases, and 4 bases separated the two germline ends.

The chain uses TRBV28 and TRBJ2-7; 11 bases align to TRBD1. The CDR3 spans 15 residues. The germline V gene encodes CDR1 MDHEN and CDR2 SYDVKM. J lost 4 bases, V lost 6 bases, and 8 bases had no gene match. The CDR3 region is CASSPSRDRGYEQYF. The CDR3 DNA follows: TGTGCCAGCAGCCCCTCCCGGGACAGGGGGTACGAGCAGTACTTC.